This TCR beta chain was sequenced in a study of T cell clonality in common variable immunodeficiency. Germline CDR1 SGHVS, CDR2 FQNEAQ. There are 14 residues in the CDR3. V was shortened by 0 bases and J by 4 bases, with 9 bases between the two germline ends. This clone was seen many times. The read terminates 3 residues before the CDR3 end, so the remaining end is supplied by the germline J gene. The repertoire was sequenced with immunoSEQ multiplex PCR; TCRdb's copy has only in-frame clones and lacks some. The sample yields roughly 42,000 clones, without any singletons. V is TRBV7-8 and J is TRBJ2-5; D is ambiguous. The sample comprised peripheral blood mononuclear cells. The sequence derives from a person between 18 and 75 years old in good health. The sequenced part of the CDR3 DNA is TGTGCCAGCAGCTTAGCAGCGATCGGAGAGACC. The encoded protein is CASSLAAIGET. The CDR3 reads in full as CASSLAAIGETQYF.